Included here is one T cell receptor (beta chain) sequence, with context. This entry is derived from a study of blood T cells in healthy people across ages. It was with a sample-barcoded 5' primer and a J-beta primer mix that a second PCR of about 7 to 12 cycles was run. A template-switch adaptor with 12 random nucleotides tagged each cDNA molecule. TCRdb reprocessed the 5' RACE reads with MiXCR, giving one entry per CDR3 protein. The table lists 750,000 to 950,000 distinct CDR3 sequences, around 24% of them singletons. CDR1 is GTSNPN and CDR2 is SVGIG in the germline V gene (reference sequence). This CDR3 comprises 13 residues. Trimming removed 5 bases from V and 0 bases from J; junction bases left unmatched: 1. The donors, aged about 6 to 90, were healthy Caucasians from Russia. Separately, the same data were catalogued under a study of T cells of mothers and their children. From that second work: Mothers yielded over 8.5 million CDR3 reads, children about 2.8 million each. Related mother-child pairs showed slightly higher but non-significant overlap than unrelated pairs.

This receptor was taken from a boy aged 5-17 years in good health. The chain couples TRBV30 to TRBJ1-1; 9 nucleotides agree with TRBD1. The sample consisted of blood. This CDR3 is CAWGQGMNTEAFF. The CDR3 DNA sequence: TGTGCCTGGGGACAGGGGATGAACACTGAAGCTTTCTTT.